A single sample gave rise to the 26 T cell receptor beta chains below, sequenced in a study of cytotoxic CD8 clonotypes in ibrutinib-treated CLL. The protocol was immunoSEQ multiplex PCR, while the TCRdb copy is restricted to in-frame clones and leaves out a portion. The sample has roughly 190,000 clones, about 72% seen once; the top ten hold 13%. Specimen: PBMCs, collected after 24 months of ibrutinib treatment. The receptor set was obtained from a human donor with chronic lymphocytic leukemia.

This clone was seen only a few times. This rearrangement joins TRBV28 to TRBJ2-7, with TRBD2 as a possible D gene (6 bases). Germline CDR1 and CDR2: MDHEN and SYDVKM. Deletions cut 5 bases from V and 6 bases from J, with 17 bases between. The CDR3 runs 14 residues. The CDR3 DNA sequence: TGTGCCAGCAGTCCCCCGGGGGTATGGAGCGAGCAGTACTTC. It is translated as CASSPPGVWSEQYF.

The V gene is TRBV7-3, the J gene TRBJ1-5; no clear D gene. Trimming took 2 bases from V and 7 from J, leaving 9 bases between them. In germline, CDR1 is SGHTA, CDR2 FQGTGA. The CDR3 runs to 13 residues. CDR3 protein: CASSLLPLQPQHF. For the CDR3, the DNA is TGTGCCAGCAGCTTACTCCCCCTACAGCCCCAGCATTTT.

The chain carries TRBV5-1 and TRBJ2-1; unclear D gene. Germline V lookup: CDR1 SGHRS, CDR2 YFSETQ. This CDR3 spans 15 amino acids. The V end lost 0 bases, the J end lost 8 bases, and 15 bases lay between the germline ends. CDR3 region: CASSLEELMRDEQFF. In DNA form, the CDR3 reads TGCGCCAGCAGCTTGGAGGAACTCATGCGCGATGAGCAGTTCTTC.

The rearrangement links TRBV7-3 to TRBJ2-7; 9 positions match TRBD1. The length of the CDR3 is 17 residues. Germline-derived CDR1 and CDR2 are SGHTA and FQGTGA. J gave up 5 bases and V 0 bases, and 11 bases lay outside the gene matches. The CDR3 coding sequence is TGTGCCAGCAGCTTAACGGACAGGGGTATTGCTCTGGACGAGCAGTACTTC. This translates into CASSLTDRGIALDEQYF.

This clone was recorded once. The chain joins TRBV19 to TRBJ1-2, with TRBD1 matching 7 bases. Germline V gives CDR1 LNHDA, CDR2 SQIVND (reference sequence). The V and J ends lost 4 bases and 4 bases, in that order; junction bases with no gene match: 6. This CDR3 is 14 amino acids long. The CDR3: CASSTISGGYGYTF. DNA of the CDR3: TGTGCCAGTAGTACCATCTCAGGGGGCTATGGCTACACCTTC.

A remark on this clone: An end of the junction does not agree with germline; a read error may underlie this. The CDR3 is CSARDLDF. Here the CDR3 DNA reads TGCAGTGCTAGAGATCTAGACTTC. V gene TRBV20-1 combines with J gene TRBJ2-7; D call uncertain. This CDR3 spans 8 amino acids. CDR1 and CDR2 from the germline V gene are DFQATT and SNEGSKA (reference sequence).

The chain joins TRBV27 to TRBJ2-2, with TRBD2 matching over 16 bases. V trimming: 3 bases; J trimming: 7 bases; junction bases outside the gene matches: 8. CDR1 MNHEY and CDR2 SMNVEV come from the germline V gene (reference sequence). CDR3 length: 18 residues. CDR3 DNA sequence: TGTGCCAGCAGTTTCCGGGGACTAGCGGGAGGGCCCGGCGGGGAGCTGTTTTTT. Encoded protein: CASSFRGLAGGPGGELFF.

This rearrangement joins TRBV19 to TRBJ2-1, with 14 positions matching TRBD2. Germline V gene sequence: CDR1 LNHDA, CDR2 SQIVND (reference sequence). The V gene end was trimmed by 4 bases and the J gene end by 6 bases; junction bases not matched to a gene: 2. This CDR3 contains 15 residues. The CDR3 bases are TGTGCCAGTAGTACAGGGACTAGCGGGGGCAATGAGCAGTTCTTC. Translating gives CASSTGTSGGNEQFF.

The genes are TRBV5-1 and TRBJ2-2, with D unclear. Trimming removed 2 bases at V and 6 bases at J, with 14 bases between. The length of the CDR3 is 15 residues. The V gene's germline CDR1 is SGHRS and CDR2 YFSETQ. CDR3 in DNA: TGCGCCAGCAGCTTCGAGAAACCTCCCGCCGGGGAGCTGTTTTTT. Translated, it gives CASSFEKPPAGELFF.

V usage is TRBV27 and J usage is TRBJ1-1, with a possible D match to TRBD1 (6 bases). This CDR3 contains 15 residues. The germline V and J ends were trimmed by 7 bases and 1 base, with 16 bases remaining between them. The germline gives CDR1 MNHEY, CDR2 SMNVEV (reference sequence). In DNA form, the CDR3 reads TGTGCCAGCATTTCCCGGCAGACAGGGAACACTGAAGCTTTCTTT. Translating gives CASISRQTGNTEAFF.

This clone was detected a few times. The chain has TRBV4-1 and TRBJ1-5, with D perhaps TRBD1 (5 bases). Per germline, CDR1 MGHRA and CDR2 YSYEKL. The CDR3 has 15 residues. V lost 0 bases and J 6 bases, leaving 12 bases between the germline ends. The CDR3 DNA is TGCGCCAGCAGCCAAGAAGGGGACGGCGTTCAGCCCCAGCATTTT. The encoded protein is CASSQEGDGVQPQHF.

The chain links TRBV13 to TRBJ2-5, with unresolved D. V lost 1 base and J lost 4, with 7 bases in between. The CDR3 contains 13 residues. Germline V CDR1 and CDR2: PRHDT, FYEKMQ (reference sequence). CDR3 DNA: TGTGCCAGCAGCTTAGTACGTGGAGAGACCCAGTACTTC. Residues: CASSLVRGETQYF. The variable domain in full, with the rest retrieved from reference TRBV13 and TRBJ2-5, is AAGVIQSPRHLIKEKRETATLKCYPIPRHDTVYWYQQGPGQDPQFLISFYEKMQSDKGSIPDRFSAQQFSDYHSELNMSSLELGDSALYFCASSLVRGETQYFGPGTRLLVL.

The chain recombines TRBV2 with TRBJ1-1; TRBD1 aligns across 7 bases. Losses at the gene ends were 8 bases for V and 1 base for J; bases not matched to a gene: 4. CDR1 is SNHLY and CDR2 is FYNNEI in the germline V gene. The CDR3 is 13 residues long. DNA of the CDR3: TGTGCCAGCTCCCGACAGGGGAACACTGAAGCTTTCTTT. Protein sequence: CASSRQGNTEAFF.

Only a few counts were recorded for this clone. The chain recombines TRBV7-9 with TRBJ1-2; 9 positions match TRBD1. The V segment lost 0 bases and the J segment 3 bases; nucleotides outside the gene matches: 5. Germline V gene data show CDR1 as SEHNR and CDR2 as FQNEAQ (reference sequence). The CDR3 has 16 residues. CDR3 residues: CASSLAGQGMDYGYTF. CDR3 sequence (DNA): TGTGCCAGCAGCTTAGCGGGACAGGGAATGGACTATGGCTACACCTTC. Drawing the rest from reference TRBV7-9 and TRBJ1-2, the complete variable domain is DTGVSQNPRHKITKRGQNVTFRCDPISEHNRLYWYRQTLGQGPEFLTYFQNEAQLEKSRLLSDRFSAERPKGSFSTLEIQRTEQGDSAMYLCASSLAGQGMDYGYTFGSGTRLTVV.

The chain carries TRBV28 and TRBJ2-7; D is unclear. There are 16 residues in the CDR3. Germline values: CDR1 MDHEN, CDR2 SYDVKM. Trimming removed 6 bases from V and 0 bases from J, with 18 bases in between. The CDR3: CASSPDPTPSSYEQYF. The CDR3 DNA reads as TGTGCCAGCAGCCCCGATCCGACACCGAGCTCCTACGAGCAGTACTTC.

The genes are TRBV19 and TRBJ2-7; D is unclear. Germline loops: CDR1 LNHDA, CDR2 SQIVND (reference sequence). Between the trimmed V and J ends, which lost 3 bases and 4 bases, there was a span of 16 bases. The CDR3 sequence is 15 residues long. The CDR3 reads CASSMGRHYTYEQYF. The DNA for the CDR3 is TGTGCCAGTAGTATGGGCCGGCATTACACATACGAGCAGTACTTC. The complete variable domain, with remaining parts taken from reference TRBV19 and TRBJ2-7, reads DGGITQSPKYLFRKEGQNVTLSCEQNLNHDAMYWYRQDPGQGLRLIYYSQIVNDFQKGDIAEGYSVSREKKESFPLTVTSAQKNPTAFYLCASSMGRHYTYEQYFGPGTRLTVT.

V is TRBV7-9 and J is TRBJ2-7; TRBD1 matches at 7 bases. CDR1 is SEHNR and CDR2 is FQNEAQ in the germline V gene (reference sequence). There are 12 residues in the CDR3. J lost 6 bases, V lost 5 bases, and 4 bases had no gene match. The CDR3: CASSRQGVEQYF. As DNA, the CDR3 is TGTGCCAGCAGCCGCCAGGGGGTCGAGCAGTACTTC.

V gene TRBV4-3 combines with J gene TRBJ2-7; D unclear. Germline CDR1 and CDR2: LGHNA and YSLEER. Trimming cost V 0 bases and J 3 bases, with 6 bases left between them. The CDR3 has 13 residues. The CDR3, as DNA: TGCGCCAGCAGCCAAGATTCAGGCTACGAGCAGTACTTC. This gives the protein CASSQDSGYEQYF.

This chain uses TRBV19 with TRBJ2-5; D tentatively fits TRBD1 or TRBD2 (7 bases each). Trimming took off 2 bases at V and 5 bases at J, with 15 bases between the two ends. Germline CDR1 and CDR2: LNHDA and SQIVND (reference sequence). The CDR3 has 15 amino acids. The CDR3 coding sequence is TGTGCCAGTAGTATACAAACAGGGGAGGGGGAGACCCAGTACTTC. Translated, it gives CASSIQTGEGETQYF.

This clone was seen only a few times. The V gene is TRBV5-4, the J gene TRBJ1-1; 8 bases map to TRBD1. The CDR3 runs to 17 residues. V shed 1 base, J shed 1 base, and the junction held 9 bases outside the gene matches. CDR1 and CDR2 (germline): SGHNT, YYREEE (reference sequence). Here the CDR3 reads CASSLQHRGIGNTEAFF. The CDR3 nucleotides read TGTGCCAGCAGCTTGCAGCACAGGGGGATAGGGAACACTGAAGCTTTCTTT.

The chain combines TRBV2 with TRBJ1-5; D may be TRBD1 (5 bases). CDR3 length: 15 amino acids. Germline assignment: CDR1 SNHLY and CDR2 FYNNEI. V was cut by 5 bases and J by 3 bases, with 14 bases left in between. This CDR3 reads CASSTDMVNNQPQHF. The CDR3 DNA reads TGTGCCAGCAGTACGGACATGGTAAACAATCAGCCCCAGCATTTT. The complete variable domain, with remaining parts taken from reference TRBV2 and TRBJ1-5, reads EPEVTQTPSHQVTQMGQEVILRCVPISNHLYFYWYRQILGQKVEFLVSFYNNEISEKSEIFDDQFSVERPDGSNFTLKIRSTKLEDSAMYFCASSTDMVNNQPQHFGDGTRLSIL.

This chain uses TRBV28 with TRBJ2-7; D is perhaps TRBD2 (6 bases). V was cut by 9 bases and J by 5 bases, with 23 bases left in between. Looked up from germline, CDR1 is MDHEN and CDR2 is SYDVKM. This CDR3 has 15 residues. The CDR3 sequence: CASRDSPFAENEQYF. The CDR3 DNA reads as TGTGCCAGTAGGGACTCCCCCTTCGCTGAGAACGAGCAGTACTTC.

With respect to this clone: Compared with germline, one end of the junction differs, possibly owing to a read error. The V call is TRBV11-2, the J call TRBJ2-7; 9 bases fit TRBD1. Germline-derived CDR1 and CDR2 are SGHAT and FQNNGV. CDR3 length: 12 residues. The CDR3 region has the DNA TGTGCCAGCAGCTCATACAGGGGGCGCATTGGGTTC. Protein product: CASSSYRGRIGF.

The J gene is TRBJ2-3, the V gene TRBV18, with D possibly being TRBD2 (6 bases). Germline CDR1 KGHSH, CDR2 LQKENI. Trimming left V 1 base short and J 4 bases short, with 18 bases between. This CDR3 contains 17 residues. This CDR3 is CASSPLYRDSGADTQYF. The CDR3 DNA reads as TGTGCCAGCTCACCACTCTACCGGGACTCCGGGGCAGATACGCAGTATTTT.

The CDR3 bases are TGTGCCAGCAGCGCGGGACTAGCGGGCCACTACGAGCAGTACTTC. Translating gives CASSAGLAGHYEQYF. The chain joins TRBV7-6 to TRBJ2-7; 12 bases are shared with TRBD2. V lost 5 bases, J lost 3 bases, and 5 bases stayed unmatched. There are 15 residues in the CDR3. Germline V gives CDR1 SGHVS, CDR2 FNYEAQ.

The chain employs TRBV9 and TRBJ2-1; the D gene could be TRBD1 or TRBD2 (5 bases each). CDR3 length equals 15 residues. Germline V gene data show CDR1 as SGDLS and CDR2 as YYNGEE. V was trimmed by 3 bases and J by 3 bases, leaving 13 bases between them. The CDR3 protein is CASSEGPQNYNEQFF. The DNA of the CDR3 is TGTGCCAGCAGCGAGGGACCCCAAAACTACAATGAGCAGTTCTTC.